This TCR beta chain comes out of a study of cytomegalovirus exposure and HLA in healthy donors. Details on this clone: Antigen specificity is unknown.

Study results and caveats: There was a cluster of highly shared sequence variants that was likely a sequencing artifact.

The PCR had 60 Vbeta and 13 Jbeta primers. The method was immunoSEQ multiplex PCR; TCRdb's version includes in-frame clones alone and lacks a portion of them. The sample has roughly 180,000 clones, around 80% seen once. This clonotype originated in a woman aged 45 to 65 in good health and CMV-seropositive. Sequenced material: PBMCs.

The DNA for the CDR3 is TGTGCCAGCAGCCCAACAGGCGCCAAAAACATTCAGTACTTC. Translation gives CASSPTGAKNIQYF. The rearrangement links TRBV7-3 to TRBJ2-4, with D possibly matching TRBD1 (5 bases). From germline, CDR1 is SGHTA and CDR2 FQGTGA. The CDR3 totals 14 residues. Trimming removed 5 bases at V and 1 base at J, with 9 bases between.